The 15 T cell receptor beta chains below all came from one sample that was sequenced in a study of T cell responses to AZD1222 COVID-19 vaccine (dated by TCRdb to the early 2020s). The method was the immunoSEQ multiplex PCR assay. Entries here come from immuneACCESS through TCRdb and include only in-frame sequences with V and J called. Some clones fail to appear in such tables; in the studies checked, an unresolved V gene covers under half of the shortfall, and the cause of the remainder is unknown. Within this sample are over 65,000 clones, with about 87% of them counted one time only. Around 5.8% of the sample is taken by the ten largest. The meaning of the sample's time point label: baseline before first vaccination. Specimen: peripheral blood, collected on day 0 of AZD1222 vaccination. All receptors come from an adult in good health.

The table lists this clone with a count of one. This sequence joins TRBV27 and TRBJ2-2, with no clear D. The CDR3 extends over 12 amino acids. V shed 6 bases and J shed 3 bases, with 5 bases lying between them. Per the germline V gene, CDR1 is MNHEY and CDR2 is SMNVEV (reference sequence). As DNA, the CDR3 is TGTGCCAGCAGGGAATACACCGGGGAGCTGTTTTTT. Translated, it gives CASREYTGELFF.

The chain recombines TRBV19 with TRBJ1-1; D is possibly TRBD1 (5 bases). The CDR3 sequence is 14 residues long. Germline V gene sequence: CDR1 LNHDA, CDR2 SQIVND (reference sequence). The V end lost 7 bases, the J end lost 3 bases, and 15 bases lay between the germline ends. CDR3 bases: TGTGCCAGTATTGGGGGGGGTAGTCACACTGAAGCTTTCTTT. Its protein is CASIGGGSHTEAFF.

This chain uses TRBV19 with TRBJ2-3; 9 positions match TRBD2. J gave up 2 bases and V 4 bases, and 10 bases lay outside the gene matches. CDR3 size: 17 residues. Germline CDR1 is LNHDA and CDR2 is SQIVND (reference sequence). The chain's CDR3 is CASSTLMTSGLTDTQYF. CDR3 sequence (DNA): TGTGCCAGTAGTACGCTTATGACTAGCGGCCTCACAGATACGCAGTATTTT.

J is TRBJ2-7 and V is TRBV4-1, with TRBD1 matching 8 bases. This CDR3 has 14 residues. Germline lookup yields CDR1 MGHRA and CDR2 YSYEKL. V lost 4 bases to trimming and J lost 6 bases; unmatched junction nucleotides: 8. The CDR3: CASSRVDRVSEQYF. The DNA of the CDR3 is TGCGCCAGCAGCCGGGTGGACAGGGTTTCCGAGCAGTACTTC.

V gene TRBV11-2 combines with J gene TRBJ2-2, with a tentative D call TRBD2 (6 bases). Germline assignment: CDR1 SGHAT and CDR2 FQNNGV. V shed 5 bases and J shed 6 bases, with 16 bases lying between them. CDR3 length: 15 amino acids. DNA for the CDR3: TGTGCCAGCAGCCCCCAATCCCCGGGGGCCGGGGAGCTGTTTTTT. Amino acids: CASSPQSPGAGELFF.

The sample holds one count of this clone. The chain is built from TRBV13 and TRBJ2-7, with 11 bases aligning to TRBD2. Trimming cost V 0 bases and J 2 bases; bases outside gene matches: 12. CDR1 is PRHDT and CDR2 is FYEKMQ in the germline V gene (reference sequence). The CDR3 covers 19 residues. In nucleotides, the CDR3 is TGTGCCAGCAGCTTAGGCTTTAGCGGGGGGGATCCGTTCACCTACGAGCAGTACTTC. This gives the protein CASSLGFSGGDPFTYEQYF.

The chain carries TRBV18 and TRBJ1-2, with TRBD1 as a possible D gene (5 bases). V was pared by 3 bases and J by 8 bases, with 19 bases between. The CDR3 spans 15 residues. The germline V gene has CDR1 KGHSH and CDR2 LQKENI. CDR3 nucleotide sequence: TGTGCCAGCTCACCGGAGCAGGGCGGATGGTCGGGCTACACCTTC. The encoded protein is CASSPEQGGWSGYTF.

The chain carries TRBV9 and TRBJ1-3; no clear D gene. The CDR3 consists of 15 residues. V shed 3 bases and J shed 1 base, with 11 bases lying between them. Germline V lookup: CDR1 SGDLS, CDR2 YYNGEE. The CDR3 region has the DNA TGTGCCAGCAGCGCCATCGGAGGGTCTGGAAACACCATATATTTT. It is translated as CASSAIGGSGNTIYF.

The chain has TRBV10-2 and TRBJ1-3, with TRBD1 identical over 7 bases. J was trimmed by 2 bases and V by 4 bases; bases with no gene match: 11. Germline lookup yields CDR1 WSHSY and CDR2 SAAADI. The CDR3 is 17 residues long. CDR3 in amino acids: CASSGLPRQGTGNTIYF. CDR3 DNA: TGCGCCAGCAGTGGCCTACCGAGACAGGGAACTGGAAACACCATATATTTT.

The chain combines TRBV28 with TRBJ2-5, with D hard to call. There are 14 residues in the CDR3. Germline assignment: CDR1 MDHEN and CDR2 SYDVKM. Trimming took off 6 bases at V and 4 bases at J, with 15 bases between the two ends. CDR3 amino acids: CASRIPRVRETQYF. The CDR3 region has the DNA TGTGCCAGCAGAATACCTAGGGTTCGAGAGACCCAGTACTTC.

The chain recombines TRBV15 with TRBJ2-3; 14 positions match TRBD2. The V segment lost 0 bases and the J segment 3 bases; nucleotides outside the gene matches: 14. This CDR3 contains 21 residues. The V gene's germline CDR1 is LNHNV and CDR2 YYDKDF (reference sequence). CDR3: CATSRDLPTSGGDVRTDTQYF. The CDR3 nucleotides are TGTGCCACCAGCAGAGATCTCCCGACTAGCGGGGGGGATGTGAGAACAGATACGCAGTATTTT.

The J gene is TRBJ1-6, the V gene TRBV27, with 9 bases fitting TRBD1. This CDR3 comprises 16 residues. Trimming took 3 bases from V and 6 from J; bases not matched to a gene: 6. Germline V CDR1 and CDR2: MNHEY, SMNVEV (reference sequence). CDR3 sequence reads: CASSFGTGNTNSPLHF. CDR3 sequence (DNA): TGTGCCAGCAGTTTTGGGACAGGGAATACTAATTCACCCCTCCACTTT.

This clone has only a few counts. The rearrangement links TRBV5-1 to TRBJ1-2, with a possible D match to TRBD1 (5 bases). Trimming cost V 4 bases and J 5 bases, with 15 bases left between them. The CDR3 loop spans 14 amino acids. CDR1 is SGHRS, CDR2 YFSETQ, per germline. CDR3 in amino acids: CASSLQDPGYGYTF. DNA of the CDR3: TGCGCCAGCAGCCTACAGGACCCAGGGTATGGCTACACCTTC.

The CDR3 protein is CASSAGLSTDTQYF. CDR3 sequence (DNA): TGTGCCAGCAGCGCGGGACTAAGCACAGATACGCAGTATTTT. The J gene is TRBJ2-3, the V gene TRBV9, with 7 bases that match TRBD2. J lost 0 bases, V lost 3 bases, and 1 base had no gene match. The CDR3 has 14 amino acids. The germline V gene has CDR1 SGDLS and CDR2 YYNGEE.

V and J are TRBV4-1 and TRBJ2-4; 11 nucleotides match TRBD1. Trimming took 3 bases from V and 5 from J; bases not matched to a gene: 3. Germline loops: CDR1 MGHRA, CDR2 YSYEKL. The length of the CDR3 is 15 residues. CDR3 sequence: CASSQKGQGENIQYF. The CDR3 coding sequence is TGCGCCAGCAGCCAGAAGGGACAGGGGGAAAACATTCAGTACTTC.